The 27 T cell receptor beta chains below all came from one sample that was sequenced in a study of blood T cell dynamics during melanoma immunotherapy. The table came from immunoSEQ multiplex PCR; TCRdb's copy has only in-frame clones and leaves some out. The data show more than 6,000 clones, roughly 83% seen once. The time point is: pre-treatment baseline. Sequencing was performed on blood, taken from a patient treated with checkpoint blockade. The source of these receptors is a human donor with melanoma. Some clones in this sample may be carry-over from other donors' samples.

The V and J genes are TRBV10-3 and TRBJ2-2; D is ambiguous. V lost 0 bases and J 3 bases, leaving 5 bases between the germline ends. The CDR3 consists of 14 residues. CDR1 and CDR2 (germline): ENHRY, SYGVKD. The CDR3 DNA is TGTGCCATCAGTGAGTCGATAGACACCGGGGAGCTGTTTTTT. Its translation is CAISESIDTGELFF.

The V call is TRBV19, the J call TRBJ2-1, with 10 nucleotides matching TRBD2. The germline V gene encodes CDR1 LNHDA and CDR2 SQIVND (reference sequence). There are 13 residues in the CDR3. With V trimmed by 10 bases and J by 9 bases, 9 bases remained unmatched. The CDR3 loop reads CATSKREGREQFF. CDR3 nucleotide sequence: TGTGCCACAAGCAAGCGGGAGGGCCGTGAGCAGTTCTTC.

This sequence joins TRBV9 and TRBJ1-5; D not certain. V lost 3 bases and J lost 0, with 7 bases in between. Germline CDR1 SGDLS, CDR2 YYNGEE. The CDR3 length is 14 residues. CDR3 amino acids: CASSGRGSNQPQHF. The CDR3 bases are TGTGCCAGCAGCGGAAGAGGTAGCAATCAGCCCCAGCATTTT.

This clone was picked up one time. The chain combines TRBV5-8 with TRBJ1-1; the D is unclear. CDR1 is SGHTS, CDR2 YDEGEE, per germline. The CDR3 covers 14 residues. Trimming cost V 0 bases and J 2 bases, with 8 bases left between them. The CDR3, as DNA: TGTGCCAGCAGCTTGGGCACAGCTAACACTGAAGCTTTCTTT. This codes for CASSLGTANTEAFF.

The chain joins TRBV9 to TRBJ2-5; 9 bases match TRBD2. The J call may be in error: the DNA end matches TRBJ2-7 better. Germline CDR1 reads SGDLS; CDR2 reads YYNGEE. The CDR3 sequence is 17 residues long. The CDR3 coding sequence is TGTGCCAGCAGCGTAGGGGGAAATAGCGGGAGTTACAACGAGCAGTACTTC. It translates to CASSVGGNSGSYNEQYF.

CDR3 nucleotides: TGTGCCAGTAGTATGGGGGCAGTCATTGGCTACACCTTC. As protein: CASSMGAVIGYTF. This chain joins TRBV19 and TRBJ1-2, with D maybe TRBD1 (6 bases). Looked up from germline, CDR1 is LNHDA and CDR2 is SQIVND (reference sequence). Trimming removed 3 bases from V and 7 bases from J, with 12 bases in between. The CDR3 consists of 13 residues.

The V and J genes are TRBV18 and TRBJ2-7; 12 bases line up with TRBD1. There are 15 residues in the CDR3. Germline CDR1 KGHSH, CDR2 LQKENI. Trimming cost V 3 bases and J 7 bases; bases outside gene matches: 7. CDR3 in DNA: TGTGCCAGCTCACCGCGGGACAGGGGGCGCGAGGAGCAGTACTTC. Protein sequence: CASSPRDRGREEQYF.

The chain links TRBV28 to TRBJ2-3; 10 bases are shared with TRBD2. Germline values: CDR1 MDHEN, CDR2 SYDVKM. V lost 6 bases to trimming and J lost 6 bases; unmatched junction nucleotides: 9. The CDR3 is 15 residues long. CDR3 coding DNA: TGTGCCAGCAGCACTAGGACTAGCGGAAGGGATACGCAGTATTTT. Translated: CASSTRTSGRDTQYF.

V is TRBV11-2 and J is TRBJ2-2, with 11 nucleotides matching TRBD2. Germline V gene data show CDR1 as SGHAT and CDR2 as FQNNGV. V shed 5 bases and J 4 bases; nucleotides not matched to a gene: 3. The CDR3 contains 15 residues. The CDR3 here is CASSQLAGATGELFF. As DNA, the CDR3 is TGTGCCAGCAGCCAACTAGCGGGAGCCACCGGGGAGCTGTTTTTT.

The V and J genes are TRBV19 and TRBJ2-1, with TRBD1 as a possible D gene (6 bases). This CDR3 has 14 amino acids. Germline V gene sequence: CDR1 LNHDA, CDR2 SQIVND (reference sequence). V gave up 7 bases and J gave up 2 bases, with 12 bases separating them. CDR3 bases: TGTGCCAGTACCTTAGGGGGAACCTACAATGAGCAGTTCTTC. Amino acids: CASTLGGTYNEQFF.

J is TRBJ1-1 and V is TRBV7-1; D may be TRBD1 (5 bases). TRBV7-1 is flagged as an ORF with uncertain function. The CDR3 runs 16 residues. With 4 bases removed from V and 0 bases from J, the gap between germline ends came to 15 bases. CDR3 DNA: TGTGCCAGCAGCTTAAATATCAGGGTGGTGAACACTGAAGCTTTCTTT. It specifies CASSLNIRVVNTEAFF.

J is TRBJ2-3 and V is TRBV28; a possible D gene is TRBD2 (5 bases). The CDR3 loop spans 16 amino acids. Per the germline V gene, CDR1 is MDHEN and CDR2 is SYDVKM. The V and J ends lost 5 bases and 6 bases respectively, with 21 bases between them. Here the CDR3 DNA reads TGTGCCAGCAGTACCCGCCGAGCGGACCCGGCGGATACGCAGTATTTT. Amino acids: CASSTRRADPADTQYF.

V gene TRBV2 combines with J gene TRBJ2-3; 9 positions match TRBD2. The trim removed 6 bases at V and 2 bases at J, leaving 12 bases unmatched. Germline CDR1 and CDR2: SNHLY and FYNNEI. CDR3 size: 17 residues. The CDR3 nucleotides are TGTGCCAGCAGCCTAGCGGGGTGGTTCGGGCCCACAGATACGCAGTATTTT. Protein product: CASSLAGWFGPTDTQYF.

CDR3 bases: TGTGCCAGCAGCCACCTAGACTCTGGAAACACCATATATTTT. It translates to CASSHLDSGNTIYF. This chain links TRBV5-5 with TRBJ1-3; D is unclear. CDR3 length: 14 amino acids. Per germline, CDR1 SGHKS and CDR2 YYEKEE (reference sequence). The germline V and J ends were trimmed by 4 bases and 0 bases, with 8 bases remaining between them.

The genes are TRBV2 and TRBJ1-2; the match to TRBD1 covers 9 bases. This CDR3 is built from 17 residues. Germline CDR1 and CDR2: SNHLY and FYNNEI. J was trimmed by 8 bases and V by 6 bases; bases with no gene match: 19. CDR3 residues: CASRRTGIQGAYRGYTF. DNA for the CDR3: TGTGCCAGCAGGCGGACAGGGATACAGGGGGCATATAGGGGCTACACCTTC.

This clone has only one observation. The chain has TRBV7-2 and TRBJ2-7; 9 nucleotides match TRBD1. Trimming at V came to 1 base and at J to 4 bases, leaving 8 bases not matched to a gene. The CDR3 spans 16 residues. Germline V CDR1 and CDR2: SGHTA, FQGNSA. CDR3 sequence (DNA): TGTGCCAGCAGCTTAGATCCGGGAGGACAGGGGTACGAGCAGTACTTC. Its protein is CASSLDPGGQGYEQYF.

The chain recombines TRBV6-4 with TRBJ1-1; 8 bases align to TRBD1. This CDR3 region has 15 residues. The V gene's germline CDR1 is MRHNA and CDR2 SNTAGT. J was trimmed by 4 bases and V by 4 bases; bases with no gene match: 8. CDR3 sequence (DNA): TGTGCCAGCAGTGCCGGGACAGGCGTGGGCACTGAAGCTTTCTTT. It yields the protein CASSAGTGVGTEAFF.

A few counts support this clone. V is TRBV19 and J is TRBJ1-4; D is undetermined. V lost 3 bases to trimming and J lost 8 bases, with 10 bases between them. Per germline, CDR1 LNHDA and CDR2 SQIVND (reference sequence). The CDR3 contains 13 residues. This CDR3 is CASSIRVGEKLFF. In DNA, the CDR3 is TGTGCCAGTAGTATCCGGGTCGGAGAAAAACTGTTTTTT.

The chain uses TRBV11-2 and TRBJ2-1; TRBD2 is a possible D gene (5 bases). The V gene lost 5 bases and the J gene lost 1 base, with 12 bases spanning the gap. Per the germline V gene, CDR1 is SGHAT and CDR2 is FQNNGV. CDR3 length: 15 amino acids. The chain's CDR3 is CASSPRSGSYNEQFF. DNA for the CDR3: TGTGCCAGCAGCCCCCGGTCGGGGTCCTACAATGAGCAGTTCTTC.

The CDR3 nucleotides are TGTGCCAGCAGCCCGGGACAGGGAGGGCTCAATGAGCAGTTCTTC. Its protein product is CASSPGQGGLNEQFF. This sequence joins TRBV6-1 and TRBJ2-1; 9 bases are a match to TRBD1. Losses at the gene ends were 6 bases for V and 6 bases for J; bases not matched to a gene: 9. The CDR3 totals 15 residues. Germline assignment: CDR1 MNHNS and CDR2 SASEGT.

This clone has only a few counts. The rearrangement links TRBV11-3 to TRBJ2-7; TRBD2 matches 8 bases. Per the germline V gene, CDR1 is SGHNT and CDR2 is YENEEA. Trimming took 3 bases from V and 6 from J; bases not matched to a gene: 4. The CDR3 runs 13 residues. CDR3 region: CASSFGLAGEQYF. The CDR3 DNA sequence: TGTGCCAGCAGCTTTGGACTAGCTGGCGAGCAGTACTTC.

The chain couples TRBV2 to TRBJ1-4, with D perhaps TRBD1 (6 bases). V lost 6 bases and J 5 bases, leaving 13 bases between the germline ends. CDR1 is SNHLY, CDR2 FYNNEI, per germline. This CDR3 has 14 amino acids. CDR3 nucleotide sequence: TGTGCCAGCAGAGCAGGGGCTTCGAATGAAAAACTGTTTTTT. Its protein product is CASRAGASNEKLFF.

The rearrangement uses TRBV7-2 and TRBJ1-5; a possible D gene is TRBD1 (5 bases). Trimming shortened V by 3 bases and J by 3 bases, and 9 bases separated the two germline ends. The germline gives CDR1 SGHTA, CDR2 FQGNSA. This CDR3 comprises 14 residues. CDR3 sequence reads: CASSFGGINQPQHF. In DNA, the CDR3 is TGTGCCAGCAGCTTCGGGGGTATCAATCAGCCCCAGCATTTT.

This clone was detected a few times. This sequence joins TRBV4-1 and TRBJ1-1; TRBD1 matches at 7 bases. This CDR3 is built from 15 residues. The germline V gene has CDR1 MGHRA and CDR2 YSYEKL. After removal of 0 bases from V and 4 bases from J, the junction contained 5 bases not matched to a gene. The CDR3, as DNA: TGCGCCAGCAGCCAAGACCAGGGGGAAGGCACTGAAGCTTTCTTT. It specifies CASSQDQGEGTEAFF.

The V call is TRBV11-3, the J call TRBJ2-1, with D unclear. This CDR3 contains 14 residues. Germline CDR1 and CDR2: SGHNT and YENEEA. Deletions cut 0 bases from V and 5 bases from J, with 8 bases between. CDR3 protein: CASSLEGYNNEQFF. The CDR3 region has the DNA TGTGCCAGCAGCTTAGAGGGCTATAACAATGAGCAGTTCTTC.

To note about this clone: One end of the junction does not line up with germline, which may come from a read error. The J gene is TRBJ1-2, the V gene TRBV13; the D gene is possibly TRBD1 (6 bases). The CDR3 sequence is 12 residues long. The germline CDR1 and CDR2 sequences are PRHDT and FYEKMQ (reference sequence). In DNA form, the CDR3 reads TGTGCCAGCAGTTTAGGGGGAAACGGCTACACCTTC. It codes for CASSLGGNGYTF. The entire variable domain, with the rest obtained from reference TRBV13 and TRBJ1-2, is as follows: AAGVIQSPRHLIKEKRETATLKCYPIPRHDTVYWYQQGPGQDPQFLISFYEKMQSDKGSIPDRFSAQQFSDYHSELNMSSLELGDSALYFCASSLGGNGYTFGSGTRLTVV.

The chain recombines TRBV28 with TRBJ1-1; D remains ambiguous. The length of the CDR3 is 12 residues. Trimming cost V 6 bases and J 5 bases, with 10 bases left between them. The germline CDR1 and CDR2 sequences are MDHEN and SYDVKM. DNA of the CDR3: TGTGCCAGCAGCCGATCGTGGACTGAAGCTTTCTTT. This sequence encodes CASSRSWTEAFF.